This TCR beta chain was sequenced in a study of T cell responses to AZD1222 COVID-19 vaccine. The V gene end was trimmed by 5 bases and the J gene end by 5 bases; junction bases not matched to a gene: 13. The CDR3 is 17 residues long. Germline values: CDR1 SGHKS, CDR2 YYEKEE (reference sequence). Clones were read by immunoSEQ multiplex PCR, and TCRdb kept only the in-frame ones, dropping some. Counted here are approximately 79,000 clones, 88% occurring once; the ten biggest clones make up roughly 16%. The material sequenced was peripheral blood, taken on day 0 of AZD1222 vaccination. The TCR sequence derives from an adult in good health. The chain carries TRBV5-5 and TRBJ1-1; the match to TRBD1 covers 12 bases. The CDR3 DNA is TGTGCCAGCAGACCCCCGGGACAGGGGGCGCTGAGGACTGAAGCTTTCTTT. It codes for CASRPPGQGALRTEAFF.